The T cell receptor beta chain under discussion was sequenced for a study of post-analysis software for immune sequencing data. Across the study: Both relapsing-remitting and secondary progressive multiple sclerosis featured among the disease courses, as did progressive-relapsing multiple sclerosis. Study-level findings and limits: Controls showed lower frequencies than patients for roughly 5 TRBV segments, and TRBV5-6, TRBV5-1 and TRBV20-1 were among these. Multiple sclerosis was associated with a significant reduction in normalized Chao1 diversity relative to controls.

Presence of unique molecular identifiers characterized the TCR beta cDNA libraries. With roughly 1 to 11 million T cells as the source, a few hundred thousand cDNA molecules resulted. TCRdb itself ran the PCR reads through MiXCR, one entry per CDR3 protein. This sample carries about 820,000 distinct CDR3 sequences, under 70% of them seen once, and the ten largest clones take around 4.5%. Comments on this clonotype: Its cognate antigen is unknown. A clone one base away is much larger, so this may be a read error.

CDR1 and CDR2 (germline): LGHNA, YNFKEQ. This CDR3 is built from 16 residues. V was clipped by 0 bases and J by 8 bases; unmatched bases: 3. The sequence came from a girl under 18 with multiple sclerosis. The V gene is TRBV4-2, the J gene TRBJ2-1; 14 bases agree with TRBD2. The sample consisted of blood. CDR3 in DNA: TGTGCCAGCAGCCAAGATGGGACTAGCGGGAGCGATGAGCAGTTCTTC. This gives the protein CASSQDGTSGSDEQFF.